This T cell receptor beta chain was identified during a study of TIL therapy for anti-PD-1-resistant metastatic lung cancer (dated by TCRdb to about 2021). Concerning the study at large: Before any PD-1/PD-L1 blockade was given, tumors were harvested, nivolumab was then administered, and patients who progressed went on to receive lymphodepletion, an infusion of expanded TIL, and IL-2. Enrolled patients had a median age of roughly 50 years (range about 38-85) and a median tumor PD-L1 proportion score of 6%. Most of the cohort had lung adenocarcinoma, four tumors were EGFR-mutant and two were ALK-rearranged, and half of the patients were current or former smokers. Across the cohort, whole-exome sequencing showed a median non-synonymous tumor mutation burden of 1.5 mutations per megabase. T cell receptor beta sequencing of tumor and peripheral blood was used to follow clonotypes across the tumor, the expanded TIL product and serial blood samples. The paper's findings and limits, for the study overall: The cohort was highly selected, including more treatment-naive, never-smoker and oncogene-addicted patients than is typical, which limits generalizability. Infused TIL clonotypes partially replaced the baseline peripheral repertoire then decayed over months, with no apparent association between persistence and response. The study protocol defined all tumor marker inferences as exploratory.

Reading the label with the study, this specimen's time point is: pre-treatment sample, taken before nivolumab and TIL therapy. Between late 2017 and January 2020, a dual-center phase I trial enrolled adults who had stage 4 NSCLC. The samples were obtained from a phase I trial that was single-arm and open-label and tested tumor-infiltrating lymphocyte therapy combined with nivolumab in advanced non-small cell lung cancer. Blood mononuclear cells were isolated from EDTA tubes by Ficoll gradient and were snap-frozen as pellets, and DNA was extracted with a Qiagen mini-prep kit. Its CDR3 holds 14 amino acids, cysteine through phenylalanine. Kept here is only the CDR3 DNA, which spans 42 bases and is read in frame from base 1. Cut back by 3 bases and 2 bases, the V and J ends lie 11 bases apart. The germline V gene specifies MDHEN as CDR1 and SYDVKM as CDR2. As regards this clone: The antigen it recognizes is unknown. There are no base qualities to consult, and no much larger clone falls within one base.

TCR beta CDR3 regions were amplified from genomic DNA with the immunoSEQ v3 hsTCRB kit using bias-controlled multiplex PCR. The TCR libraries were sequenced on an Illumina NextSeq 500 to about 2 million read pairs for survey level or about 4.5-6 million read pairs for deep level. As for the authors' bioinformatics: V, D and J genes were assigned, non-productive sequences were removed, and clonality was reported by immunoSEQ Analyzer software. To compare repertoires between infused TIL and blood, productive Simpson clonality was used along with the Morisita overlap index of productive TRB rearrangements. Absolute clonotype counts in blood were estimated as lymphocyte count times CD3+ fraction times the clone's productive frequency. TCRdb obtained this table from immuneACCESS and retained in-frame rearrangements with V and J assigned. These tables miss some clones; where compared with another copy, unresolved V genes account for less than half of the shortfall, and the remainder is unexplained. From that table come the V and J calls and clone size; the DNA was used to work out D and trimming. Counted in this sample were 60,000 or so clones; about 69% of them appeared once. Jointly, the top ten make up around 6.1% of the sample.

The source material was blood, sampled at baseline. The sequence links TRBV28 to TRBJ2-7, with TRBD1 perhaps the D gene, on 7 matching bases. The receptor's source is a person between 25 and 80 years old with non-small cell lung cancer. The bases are TGTGCCAGCAGTTTCCCAGGGGGGACCTACGAGCAGTACTTC. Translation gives CASSFPGGTYEQYF.